The 19 T cell receptor beta chains below were found in one sample sequenced in a study of identical twins. TCRdb reanalysed the 5' RACE reads using MiXCR and keeps one entry per CDR3 protein. The sample consists of some 230,000 distinct CDR3 sequences, 6.5% of them appearing once. This sample was also put to use in a study of T cells expressing NK-cell markers.

The sample was CD8+ T cells sorted from blood. All receptors derive from a woman between 18 and 29 years old in good health.

This clonotype was seen a handful of times. The chain carries TRBV6-1 and TRBJ2-1, with 7 bases lining up with TRBD2. In germline, CDR1 is MNHNS, CDR2 SASEGT. The CDR3 consists of 14 residues. Trimming took 5 bases from V and 6 from J; bases not matched to a gene: 7. CDR3 region: CASSLFSSGNEQFF. The CDR3 DNA reads as TGTGCCAGCAGTCTCTTTTCTAGCGGCAATGAGCAGTTCTTC.

The table lists this clonotype with many counts. The chain couples TRBV12-3 or TRBV12-4 to TRBJ1-1; the D is unclear. The CDR3 is made up of 13 amino acids. V was trimmed by 0 bases and J by 9 bases, leaving 11 bases between them. The CDR3 nucleotides read TGTGCCAGCAGTTTAGCGTGGCAGCCCCAAGCTTTCTTT. Translating gives CASSLAWQPQAFF.

This clonotype was counted only a few times. The chain combines TRBV20-1 with TRBJ1-1, with a weak D call TRBD1 (6 bases). Trimming left V 0 bases short and J 4 bases short, with 9 bases between. Germline lookup yields CDR1 DFQATT and CDR2 SNEGSKA (reference sequence). There are 13 residues in the CDR3. This CDR3 is CSARDRGSTEAFF. In nucleotides, the CDR3 is TGCAGTGCTAGAGATAGGGGGAGCACTGAAGCTTTCTTT.

This clonotype was detected a few times. The CDR3 bases are TGCAGCGTTCGTACCGACGGAGATGGCTACACCTTC. This codes for CSVRTDGDGYTF. The chain has TRBV29-1 and TRBJ1-2; D is ambiguous. Germline CDR1 and CDR2: SQVTM and ANQGSEA. The CDR3 is made up of 12 amino acids. Trimming cost V 5 bases and J 6 bases, with 13 bases left between them.

This clonotype has at least ten counts. The chain couples TRBV15 to TRBJ2-1; the match to TRBD2 covers 9 bases. CDR1 and CDR2 (germline): LNHNV, YYDKDF (reference sequence). CDR3 length equals 19 residues. J was trimmed by 4 bases and V by 1 base; bases with no gene match: 14. This CDR3 is CATSRVLGGRAASYNEQFF. CDR3 nucleotides: TGTGCCACCAGCAGAGTGTTGGGCGGGAGGGCAGCTTCGTACAATGAGCAGTTCTTC.

This clonotype was seen repeatedly, ten times or more. The V gene is TRBV7-2, the J gene TRBJ2-1; D call uncertain. This CDR3 region has 12 residues. CDR1 is SGHTA, CDR2 FQGNSA, per germline. Trimming removed 5 bases at V and 4 bases at J, with 6 bases between. The CDR3 here is CASSNSYNEQFF. CDR3 coding DNA: TGTGCCAGCAGCAACTCTTACAATGAGCAGTTCTTC. Drawing the rest from reference TRBV7-2 and TRBJ2-1, the complete variable domain is GAGVSQSPSNKVTEKGKDVELRCDPISGHTALYWYRQSLGQGLEFLIYFQGNSAPDKSGLPSDRFSAERTGGSVSTLTIQRTQQEDSAVYLCASSNSYNEQFFGPGTRLTVL.

This clonotype was picked up a small number of times. The V call is TRBV9, the J call TRBJ2-7; D is possibly TRBD1 or TRBD2 (5 bases each). This CDR3 is 15 amino acids long. The germline CDR1 and CDR2 sequences are SGDLS and YYNGEE. Trimming took 2 bases from V and 7 from J, leaving 19 bases between them. The CDR3, as DNA: TGTGCCAGCAGCGTTGACGGGACCCCCGTACGGGAGCAGTACTTC. Protein: CASSVDGTPVREQYF. Variable domain in full (rest from reference TRBV9 and TRBJ2-7): DSGVTQTPKHLITATGQRVTLRCSPRSGDLSVYWYQQSLDQGLQFLIQYYNGEERAKGNILERFSAQQFPDLHSELNLSSLELGDSALYFCASSVDGTPVREQYFGPGTRLTVT.

This sequence joins TRBV7-3 and TRBJ1-3; a possible D gene is TRBD1 (5 bases). The CDR3 spans 15 residues. Deletions cut 5 bases from V and 0 bases from J, with 11 bases between. The germline V gene encodes CDR1 SGHTA and CDR2 FQGTGA. CDR3 region: CASSPDSASGNTIYF. The CDR3 DNA sequence: TGTGCCAGCAGCCCCGACAGCGCCTCTGGAAACACCATATATTTT.

This clonotype was observed many times. The chain joins TRBV12-3 or TRBV12-4 to TRBJ2-7; no reliable D call. V was pared by 8 bases and J by 7 bases, with 12 bases between. CDR3 length: 11 residues. The CDR3: CASGSYREQYF. The DNA of the CDR3 is TGTGCCAGCGGTTCCTATCGAGAGCAGTACTTC.

Concerning this clonotype itself: This may come from a read error, since a much larger clone is one base off. The rearrangement uses TRBV5-1 and TRBJ2-7; 9 bases are a match to TRBD1. V was clipped by 0 bases and J by 5 bases; unmatched bases: 6. This CDR3 comprises 15 residues. Germline assignment: CDR1 SGHRS and CDR2 YFSETQ. As DNA, the CDR3 is TGCGCCAGCAGCTTGGAAAGGACAGGGGAGGACGAGCAGTACTTC. Translated: CASSLERTGEDEQYF.

This clonotype was counted ten times or more. The genes are TRBV20-1 and TRBJ2-7; 14 bases align to TRBD2. V dropped 0 bases and J dropped 2; count of bases not matched to a gene: 0. The CDR3 has 15 amino acids. Per the germline V gene, CDR1 is DFQATT and CDR2 is SNEGSKA (reference sequence). CDR3 residues: CSAREGLAGAYEQYF. CDR3 DNA sequence: TGCAGTGCTAGAGAGGGACTAGCGGGGGCCTACGAGCAGTACTTC.

This clonotype was counted ten times or more. The chain combines TRBV29-1 with TRBJ2-1; D is perhaps TRBD2 (5 bases). Germline V gene lookup returns CDR1 SQVTM and CDR2 ANQGSEA. The CDR3 extends over 11 amino acids. V lost 0 bases and J lost 14, with 11 bases in between. The CDR3 DNA is TGCAGCGTTGAAGATATAGGGAGAGAGTTCTTC. Amino acid sequence: CSVEDIGREFF.

This clonotype was seen many times. V is TRBV12-3 or TRBV12-4 and J is TRBJ1-2; a weak D match, TRBD1 (6 bases). V was trimmed by 6 bases and J by 8 bases, leaving 13 bases between them. The CDR3 contains 12 residues. The CDR3 reads CASSQYREGYTF. The CDR3 DNA follows: TGTGCCAGCAGCCAATACAGGGAGGGCTACACCTTC.

This clonotype was seen more than once but under ten times. The rearrangement joins TRBV9 to TRBJ1-2; D remains unclear. The CDR3 is 12 residues long. Germline V gene sequence: CDR1 SGDLS, CDR2 YYNGEE. Trimming shortened V by 0 bases and J by 8 bases, and 8 bases separated the two germline ends. CDR3 protein: CASSVADGGYTF. The CDR3 coding sequence is TGTGCCAGCAGCGTAGCTGATGGCGGCTACACCTTC.

This clonotype was detected once. Mismatch with germline at one junction end may stem from a read error. The J gene is TRBJ2-7, the V gene TRBV11-2; D may correspond to TRBD1 or TRBD2 (6 bases each). From germline, CDR1 is SGHAT and CDR2 FQNNGV. The CDR3 runs 15 residues. CDR3 in amino acids: CTSSLGGYVRGEQYF. CDR3 DNA: TGTACCAGCAGCTTAGGGGGGTATGTCCGCGGCGAGCAGTACTTC.

This clonotype occurred a few times. The rearrangement links TRBV12-5 to TRBJ1-2; D possibly corresponds to TRBD1 (6 bases). Trimming left V 7 bases short and J 4 bases short, with 13 bases between. The CDR3 length is 13 residues. The germline V gene encodes CDR1 LGHNT and CDR2 FRNRAP. The CDR3 reads CASDAPGAYGYTF. DNA for the CDR3: TGTGCTAGTGACGCGCCGGGGGCCTATGGCTACACCTTC.

This clonotype has a handful of counts. The V gene is TRBV6-5, the J gene TRBJ2-7, with 8 bases aligning to TRBD1. The J segment lost 7 bases and the V segment lost 2 bases, leaving 4 bases of the junction unmatched. In germline, CDR1 is MNHEY, CDR2 SVGAGI. This CDR3 comprises 13 residues. CDR3 in DNA: TGTGCCAGCAGTTACGGACAGGGAATTGAGCAGTACTTC. It specifies CASSYGQGIEQYF.

In its sample, this clonotype was seen once. The gene calls are TRBV4-3 and TRBJ2-3, with TRBD2 matching 7 bases. The CDR3 has 18 amino acids. Unmatched junction bases numbered 11, after V lost 0 bases and J lost 2 bases. In germline, CDR1 is LGHNA, CDR2 YSLEER. The CDR3 spells CASSQERTSGIVTDTQYF. The CDR3 nucleotides read TGCGCCAGCAGCCAAGAGAGGACCAGCGGGATTGTCACAGATACGCAGTATTTT.

This clonotype has a count of ten or more. V usage is TRBV10-2 and J usage is TRBJ2-1; the match to TRBD2 covers 12 bases. V lost 5 bases, J lost 8 bases, and 7 bases stayed unmatched. CDR1 WSHSY and CDR2 SAAADI come from the germline V gene. This CDR3 has 15 residues. CDR3 in DNA: TGCGCCAGCAGTCCGACTAGCGGGAGCTCTGATGAGCAGTTCTTC. Its protein is CASSPTSGSSDEQFF.